The 27 T cell receptor beta chains below were found in one sample sequenced in a study of T cells after yellow fever vaccination. TCRdb itself ran the 5' RACE reads through MiXCR, one entry per CDR3 protein. The table lists about 260,000 distinct CDR3 sequences, over 4.5% of them singletons, with around 3.3% in the top ten. This specimen was CD4+ T cells sorted from PBMCs, taken on the day of the yellow fever booster vaccination. Receptors originate from a man younger than 35 who received the YFV17D yellow fever vaccine.

V is TRBV4-3 and J is TRBJ2-7; 7 positions match TRBD1. With 3 bases clipped from V and 2 bases from J, the junction kept 13 bases outside the gene matches. The CDR3 has 17 amino acids. Germline V gives CDR1 LGHNA, CDR2 YSLEER. The chain's CDR3 is CASSHARTGQATYEQYV. As DNA, the CDR3 is TGCGCCAGCAGCCATGCCCGGACAGGACAGGCCACCTACGAGCAGTACGTC.

V is TRBV7-8 and J is TRBJ1-5; D is unclear. This CDR3 comprises 20 residues. The germline CDR1 and CDR2 sequences are SGHVS and FQNEAQ. The V gene lost 2 bases and the J gene lost 0 bases, with 23 bases spanning the gap. The CDR3 is CASSLFGRTLGRISNQPQHF. The CDR3, as DNA: TGTGCCAGCAGCTTATTCGGCCGGACCCTCGGACGGATTAGCAATCAGCCCCAGCATTTT.

The chain recombines TRBV2 with TRBJ1-1, with D perhaps matching TRBD1 (6 bases). The CDR3 extends over 13 amino acids. Trimming shortened V by 6 bases and J by 4 bases, and 12 bases separated the two germline ends. Germline V gives CDR1 SNHLY, CDR2 FYNNEI. CDR3 sequence: CASRLTGSTEAFF. CDR3 coding DNA: TGTGCCAGCAGACTGACAGGATCCACTGAAGCTTTCTTT.

This clonotype has more than one count but fewer than ten. The J gene is TRBJ1-4, the V gene TRBV10-3, with D maybe TRBD1 (5 bases). V was clipped by 8 bases and J by 0 bases, with 7 bases between them. This CDR3 region has 13 residues. Per the germline V gene, CDR1 is ENHRY and CDR2 is SYGVKD. The CDR3 is CAIGGATNEKLFF. CDR3 bases: TGTGCCATCGGGGGGGCAACTAATGAAAAACTGTTTTTT.

The gene calls are TRBV2 and TRBJ1-1, with D perhaps TRBD1 (5 bases). V shed 6 bases and J shed 3 bases, with 8 bases lying between them. The germline V gene has CDR1 SNHLY and CDR2 FYNNEI. CDR3 length equals 12 residues. CDR3 bases: TGTGCCAGCAGGGGGACTTACACTGAAGCTTTCTTT. Its protein product is CASRGTYTEAFF.

The chain has TRBV18 and TRBJ1-4, with D tentatively TRBD1 (5 bases). Per the germline V gene, CDR1 is KGHSH and CDR2 is LQKENI. The CDR3 spans 13 residues. Trimming shortened V by 1 base and J by 8 bases, and 8 bases separated the two germline ends. The CDR3 region is CASSPQGREKLFF. The CDR3 nucleotides are TGTGCCAGCTCACCACAGGGGAGAGAAAAACTGTTTTTT.

This rearrangement joins TRBV20-1 to TRBJ1-2, with 8 bases aligning to TRBD1. The V and J ends lost 3 bases and 7 bases, in that order; junction bases with no gene match: 1. Germline CDR1 is DFQATT and CDR2 is SNEGSKA (reference sequence). The CDR3 is 11 amino acids. The CDR3 DNA is TGCAGTGCTAGGGACAGGGTTGGCTACACCTTC. Its protein product is CSARDRVGYTF.

The chain carries TRBV5-1 and TRBJ2-1, with TRBD1 matching 11 bases. CDR3 length equals 17 residues. After removal of 3 bases from V and 2 bases from J, the junction contained 7 bases not matched to a gene. Germline CDR1 is SGHRS and CDR2 is YFSETQ. Written as DNA, the CDR3 is TGCGCCAGCAGCTCGGGACAGGGGGTCAGCGCCTACAATGAGCAGTTCTTC. Its protein product is CASSSGQGVSAYNEQFF.

This clonotype was found a few times. The genes are TRBV4-2 and TRBJ1-2; D call uncertain. From germline, CDR1 is LGHNA and CDR2 YNFKEQ. This CDR3 is built from 12 residues. Trimming stripped 1 base from V and 6 bases from J, with 6 bases between. CDR3 amino acids: CASSQVADGYTF. DNA for the CDR3: TGTGCCAGCAGCCAAGTGGCGGATGGCTACACCTTC.

The chain couples TRBV5-8 to TRBJ2-2; D perhaps matches TRBD1 (6 bases). Germline V gene data show CDR1 as SGHTS and CDR2 as YDEGEE. Trimming removed 4 bases from V and 1 base from J, with 14 bases in between. The length of the CDR3 is 16 residues. The CDR3 reads CASSLGAGGNTGELFF. The CDR3 nucleotides are TGTGCCAGCAGCCTGGGGGCAGGAGGGAACACCGGGGAGCTGTTTTTT.

This clonotype was found many times. This rearrangement joins TRBV7-2 to TRBJ2-3; 9 bases align to TRBD2. The trim removed 5 bases at V and 3 bases at J, leaving 6 bases unmatched. CDR3 length: 15 amino acids. CDR1 and CDR2 (germline): SGHTA, FQGNSA. CDR3 DNA sequence: TGTGCCAGCAGCCCCCTAGCGGGGTTGACAGATACGCAGTATTTT. It codes for CASSPLAGLTDTQYF. Combining the CDR3 with reference TRBV7-2 and TRBJ2-3 gives the whole variable domain GAGVSQSPSNKVTEKGKDVELRCDPISGHTALYWYRQSLGQGLEFLIYFQGNSAPDKSGLPSDRFSAERTGGSVSTLTIQRTQQEDSAVYLCASSPLAGLTDTQYFGPGTRLTVL.

The chain joins TRBV19 to TRBJ1-4; the D is unclear. V gave up 3 bases and J gave up 0 bases, with 8 bases separating them. The CDR3 covers 15 residues. Germline V CDR1 and CDR2: LNHDA, SQIVND (reference sequence). The CDR3 spells CASSIRQATNEKLFF. Written as DNA, the CDR3 is TGTGCCAGTAGTATCCGACAAGCAACTAATGAAAAACTGTTTTTT.

This clonotype turned up a few times. The V call is TRBV6-2 or TRBV6-3, the J call TRBJ1-2, with 8 nucleotides matching TRBD1. Per germline, CDR1 MNHEY and CDR2 SVGEGT. There are 14 residues in the CDR3. J gave up 0 bases and V 6 bases, and 3 bases lay outside the gene matches. CDR3 sequence reads: CASRPTGANYGYTF. The CDR3 DNA reads TGTGCCAGCAGGCCGACAGGGGCTAACTATGGCTACACCTTC.

CDR3: CATKFTGGAEMNTEAFF. The CDR3 DNA sequence: TGTGCCACCAAGTTTACAGGGGGCGCGGAGATGAACACTGAAGCTTTCTTT. J is TRBJ1-1 and V is TRBV24-1, with 9 bases that match TRBD1. This CDR3 region has 17 residues. V shed 8 bases, J shed 0 bases, and the junction held 12 bases outside the gene matches. Per germline, CDR1 KGHDR and CDR2 SFDVKD.

This clonotype was detected a few times. The CDR3 DNA is TGTGCCAGCAGCAAAGAGGCGGGGGCCCGGGTCACTGAAGCTTTCTTT. Encoded protein: CASSKEAGARVTEAFF. The chain employs TRBV21-1 and TRBJ1-1; whether TRBD1, the table's D call, matches the DNA was not checked. TRBV21-1 corresponds to a pseudogene. CDR3 length: 16 residues.

This clonotype occurred a few times. The chain is built from TRBV9 and TRBJ2-2; D remains ambiguous. The germline gives CDR1 SGDLS, CDR2 YYNGEE. V lost 0 bases and J 0 bases, leaving 12 bases between the germline ends. This CDR3 spans 17 amino acids. The chain's CDR3 is CASSVGGRAPNTGELFF. Written as DNA, the CDR3 is TGTGCCAGCAGCGTAGGTGGCCGGGCGCCGAACACCGGGGAGCTGTTTTTT.

This clonotype was counted only a few times. The chain recombines TRBV20-1 with TRBJ2-2; 8 nucleotides line up with TRBD2. The CDR3 runs to 13 residues. The J segment lost 5 bases and the V segment lost 6 bases, leaving 5 bases of the junction unmatched. From germline, CDR1 is DFQATT and CDR2 SNEGSKA (reference sequence). The CDR3 nucleotides are TGCAGTGCCCGGGGGGGGAGTACCGGGGAGCTGTTTTTT. This translates into CSARGGSTGELFF.

This clonotype has more than one count but fewer than ten. The J gene is TRBJ2-1, the V gene TRBV25-1; 12 nucleotides agree with TRBD2. With V trimmed by 2 bases and J by 4 bases, 15 bases remained unmatched. CDR3 length: 20 amino acids. Germline loops: CDR1 MGHDK, CDR2 SYGVNS. The CDR3 region has the DNA TGTGCCAGCAGTGAAGTCCCCCCGACTAGCGGGGGAGACGCTTACAATGAGCAGTTCTTC. Translated, it gives CASSEVPPTSGGDAYNEQFF.

The rearrangement uses TRBV20-1 and TRBJ2-5, with 15 bases fitting TRBD2. In germline, CDR1 is DFQATT, CDR2 SNEGSKA (reference sequence). The CDR3 runs to 16 residues. Trimming cost V 6 bases and J 9 bases; bases outside gene matches: 14. Here the CDR3 reads CSAAGLAGGRNKAQYF. The CDR3 bases are TGCAGTGCGGCGGGACTAGCGGGGGGACGCAATAAGGCCCAGTACTTC.

This clonotype has a count of ten or more. This chain links TRBV19 with TRBJ2-3; the D gene could be TRBD1 or TRBD2 (5 bases each). This CDR3 is 19 amino acids long. The germline V gene has CDR1 LNHDA and CDR2 SQIVND (reference sequence). Trimming took 3 bases from V and 1 from J, leaving 23 bases between them. CDR3 protein: CASSMRTRAARGGTDTQYF. CDR3 DNA sequence: TGTGCCAGTAGTATGAGGACCAGGGCGGCGAGGGGAGGCACAGATACGCAGTATTTT.

The chain is built from TRBV5-1 and TRBJ1-2; D is undetermined. There are 12 residues in the CDR3. Germline-derived CDR1 and CDR2 are SGHRS and YFSETQ. V lost 3 bases, J lost 1 base, and 4 bases lay in between. CDR3 DNA: TGCGCCAGCAGCTGGGATAACTATGGCTACACCTTC. Residues: CASSWDNYGYTF.

This clonotype was observed at least ten times. The rearrangement joins TRBV5-1 to TRBJ2-1; a possible D gene is TRBD1 (6 bases). V lost 4 bases, J lost 0 bases, and 8 bases lay in between. This CDR3 has 14 residues. CDR1 and CDR2 (germline): SGHRS, YFSETQ. In DNA, the CDR3 is TGCGCCAGCAGCGAAGGGGGCTCCTACAATGAGCAGTTCTTC. Protein sequence: CASSEGGSYNEQFF.

This chain links TRBV4-1 with TRBJ2-5; D is perhaps TRBD2 (6 bases). V lost 1 base to trimming and J lost 5 bases, with 17 bases between them. The CDR3 has 16 residues. Germline V CDR1 and CDR2: MGHRA, YSYEKL. The CDR3: CASSQAGTGVSETQYF. CDR3 coding DNA: TGCGCCAGCAGCCAAGCAGGGACGGGGGTCTCTGAGACCCAGTACTTC.

As concerns this clonotype: The junction departs from germline at one end; a sequencing error may be responsible. This chain uses TRBV12-3 or TRBV12-4 with TRBJ2-2; 13 nucleotides line up with TRBD2. This CDR3 is built from 16 residues. In nucleotides, the CDR3 is TGTGCCTGCAGCTTTGGACTAGCGGGGGTCACCGGGGAGCTGTTTTTT. It translates to CACSFGLAGVTGELFF.

This chain connects TRBV7-9 to TRBJ2-1; 12 bases are a match to TRBD2. The CDR3 covers 14 residues. V trimming: 4 bases; J trimming: 10 bases; junction bases outside the gene matches: 5. Looked up from germline, CDR1 is SEHNR and CDR2 is FQNEAQ (reference sequence). CDR3 bases: TGTGCCAGCAGCTCCCTCGGACTAGCGGGGGAGCAGTTCTTC. Amino acid sequence: CASSSLGLAGEQFF.

The J gene is TRBJ2-1, the V gene TRBV5-5; D perhaps matches TRBD2 (5 bases). There are 18 residues in the CDR3. V was trimmed by 4 bases and J by 0 bases, leaving 20 bases between them. Germline CDR1 is SGHKS and CDR2 is YYEKEE (reference sequence). The CDR3 spells CASSGSATIPSSYNEQFF. The CDR3 bases are TGTGCCAGCAGCGGCTCAGCGACTATCCCAAGCTCCTACAATGAGCAGTTCTTC.

This clonotype has a count of ten or more. The chain recombines TRBV20-1 with TRBJ2-7, with 7 positions matching TRBD2. The trim removed 6 bases at V and 3 bases at J, leaving 8 bases unmatched. The CDR3 contains 13 residues. Germline CDR1 DFQATT, CDR2 SNEGSKA (reference sequence). Here the CDR3 DNA reads TGCAGTGCCGGGGCGGGGGACTTCTACGAGCAGTACTTC. This gives the protein CSAGAGDFYEQYF.